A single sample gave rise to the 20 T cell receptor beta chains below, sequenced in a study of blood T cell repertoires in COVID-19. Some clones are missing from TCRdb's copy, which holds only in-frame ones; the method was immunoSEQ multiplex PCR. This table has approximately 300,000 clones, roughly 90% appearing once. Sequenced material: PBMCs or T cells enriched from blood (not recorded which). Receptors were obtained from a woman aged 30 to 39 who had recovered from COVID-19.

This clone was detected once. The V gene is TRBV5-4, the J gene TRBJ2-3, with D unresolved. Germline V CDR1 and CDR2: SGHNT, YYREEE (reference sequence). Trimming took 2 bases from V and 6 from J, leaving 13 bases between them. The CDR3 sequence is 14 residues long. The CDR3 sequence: CASSFYVTSDTQYF. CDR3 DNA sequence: TGTGCCAGCAGCTTTTATGTTACTTCGGATACGCAGTATTTT.

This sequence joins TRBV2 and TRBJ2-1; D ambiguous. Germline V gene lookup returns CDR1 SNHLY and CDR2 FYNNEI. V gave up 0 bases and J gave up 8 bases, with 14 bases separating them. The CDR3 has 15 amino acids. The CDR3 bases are TGTGCCAGCAGTGAAGCCCCCCCGCGTACGGATGAGCAGTTCTTC. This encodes CASSEAPPRTDEQFF.

This chain's CDR3 is CASSVRDRVLNEQFF. The CDR3 region has the DNA TGTGCCAGCAGCGTCCGGGACAGGGTTTTAAATGAGCAGTTCTTC. V usage is TRBV9 and J usage is TRBJ2-1; TRBD1 aligns across 9 bases. Germline V gene lookup returns CDR1 SGDLS and CDR2 YYNGEE. V shed 2 bases and J 7 bases; nucleotides not matched to a gene: 7. There are 15 residues in the CDR3.

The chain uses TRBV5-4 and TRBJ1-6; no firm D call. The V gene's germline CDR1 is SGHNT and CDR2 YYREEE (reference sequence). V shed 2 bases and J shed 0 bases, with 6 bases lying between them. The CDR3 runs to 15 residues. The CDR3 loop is CASSLAGSYNSPLHF. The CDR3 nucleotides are TGTGCCAGCAGCTTAGCCGGCTCCTATAATTCACCCCTCCACTTT.

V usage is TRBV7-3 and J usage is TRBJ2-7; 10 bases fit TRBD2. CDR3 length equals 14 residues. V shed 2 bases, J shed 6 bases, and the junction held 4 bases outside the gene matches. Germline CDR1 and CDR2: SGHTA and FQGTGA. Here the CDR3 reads CASSLRSSGGEQYF. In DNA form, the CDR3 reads TGTGCCAGCAGCTTACGTTCTAGCGGGGGCGAGCAGTACTTC.

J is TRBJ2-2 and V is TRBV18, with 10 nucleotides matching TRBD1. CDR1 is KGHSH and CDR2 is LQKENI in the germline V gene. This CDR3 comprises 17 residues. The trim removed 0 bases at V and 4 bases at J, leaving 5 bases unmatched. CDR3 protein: CASSPPGQGSTTGELFF. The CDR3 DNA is TGTGCCAGCTCACCACCGGGACAGGGGTCGACCACCGGGGAGCTGTTTTTT.

CDR3 coding DNA: TGCGCCAGCAGCCACCGCTACGAGCAGTACTTC. Translated, it gives CASSHRYEQYF. The chain employs TRBV4-1 and TRBJ2-7; no reliable D call. Per germline, CDR1 MGHRA and CDR2 YSYEKL. V dropped 3 bases and J dropped 3 bases, with 3 bases sitting between them. This CDR3 is 11 amino acids long.

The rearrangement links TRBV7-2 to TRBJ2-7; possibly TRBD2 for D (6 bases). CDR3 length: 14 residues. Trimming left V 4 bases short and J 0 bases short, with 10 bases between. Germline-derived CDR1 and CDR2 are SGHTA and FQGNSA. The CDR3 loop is CASSSGGYSYEQYF. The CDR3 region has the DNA TGTGCCAGCAGCTCCGGGGGATACTCCTACGAGCAGTACTTC.

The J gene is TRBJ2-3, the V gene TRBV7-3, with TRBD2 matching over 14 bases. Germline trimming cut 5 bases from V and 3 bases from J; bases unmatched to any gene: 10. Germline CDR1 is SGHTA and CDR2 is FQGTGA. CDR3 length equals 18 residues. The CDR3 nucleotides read TGTGCCAGCAGCCCTCGGACTAGCGGGAGGTTAGCGACAGATACGCAGTATTTT. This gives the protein CASSPRTSGRLATDTQYF.

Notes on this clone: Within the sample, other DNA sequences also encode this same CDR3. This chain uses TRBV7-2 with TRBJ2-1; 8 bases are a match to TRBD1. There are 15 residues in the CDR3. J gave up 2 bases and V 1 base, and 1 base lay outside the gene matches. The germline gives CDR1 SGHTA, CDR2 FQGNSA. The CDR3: CASSLGQGTYNEQFF. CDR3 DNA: TGTGCCAGCAGCTTAGGACAGGGGACCTACAATGAGCAGTTCTTC.

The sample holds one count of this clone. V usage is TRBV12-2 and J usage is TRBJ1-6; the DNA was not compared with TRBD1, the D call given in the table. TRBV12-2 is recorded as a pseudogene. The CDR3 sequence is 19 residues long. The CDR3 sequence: CASRSNGTGYTPYNSPLHF. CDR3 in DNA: TGTGCAAGTCGCTCCAATGGGACAGGTTATACGCCCTATAATTCACCCCTCCACTTT.

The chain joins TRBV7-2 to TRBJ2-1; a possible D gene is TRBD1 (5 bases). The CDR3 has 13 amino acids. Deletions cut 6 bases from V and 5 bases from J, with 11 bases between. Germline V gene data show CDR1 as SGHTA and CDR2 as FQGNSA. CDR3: CASSPTGDNEQFF. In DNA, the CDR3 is TGTGCCAGCAGTCCCACAGGAGACAATGAGCAGTTCTTC.

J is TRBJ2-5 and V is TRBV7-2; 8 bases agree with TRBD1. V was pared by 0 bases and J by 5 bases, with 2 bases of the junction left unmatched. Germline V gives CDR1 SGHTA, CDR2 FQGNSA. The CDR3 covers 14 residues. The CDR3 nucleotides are TGTGCCAGCAGCTTAGCGCGGGACAGGGAGACCCAGTACTTC. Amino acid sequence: CASSLARDRETQYF.

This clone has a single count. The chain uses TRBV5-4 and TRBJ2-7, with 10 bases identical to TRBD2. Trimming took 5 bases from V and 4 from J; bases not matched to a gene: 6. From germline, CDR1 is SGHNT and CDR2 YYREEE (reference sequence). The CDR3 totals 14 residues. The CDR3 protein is CASSSGGPGYEQYF. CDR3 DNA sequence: TGTGCCAGCAGTAGCGGGGGGCCGGGATACGAGCAGTACTTC.

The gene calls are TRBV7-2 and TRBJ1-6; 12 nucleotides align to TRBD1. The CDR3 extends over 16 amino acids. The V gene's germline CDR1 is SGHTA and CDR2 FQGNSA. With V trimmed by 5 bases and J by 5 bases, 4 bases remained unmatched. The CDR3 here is CASSRDRGRNNSPLHF. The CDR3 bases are TGTGCCAGCAGCCGGGACAGGGGGCGCAATAATTCACCCCTCCACTTT. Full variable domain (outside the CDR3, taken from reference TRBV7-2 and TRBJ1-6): GAGVSQSPSNKVTEKGKDVELRCDPISGHTALYWYRQSLGQGLEFLIYFQGNSAPDKSGLPSDRFSAERTGGSVSTLTIQRTQQEDSAVYLCASSRDRGRNNSPLHFGNGTRLTVT.

The CDR3 loop reads CASSSGSYEQYF. The CDR3, as DNA: TGCGCCAGCAGCTCAGGTTCCTACGAGCAGTACTTC. The chain employs TRBV5-1 and TRBJ2-7; D not resolved. The ends were cut back, 3 bases at V and 1 base at J, with 5 bases in the middle. The CDR3 length is 12 residues. CDR1 is SGHRS, CDR2 YFSETQ, per germline. Full variable domain (rest looked up from reference TRBV5-1 and TRBJ2-7): KAGVTQTPRYLIKTRGQQVTLSCSPISGHRSVSWYQQTPGQGLQFLFEYFSETQRNKGNFPGRFSGRQFSNSRSEMNVSTLELGDSALYLCASSSGSYEQYFGPGTRLTVT.

CDR3 amino acids: CASIGSRGALGGDTQYF. CDR3 DNA: TGCGCCAGCATCGGGAGCAGGGGGGCGCTGGGGGGAGATACGCAGTATTTT. This chain links TRBV23-1 with TRBJ2-3, with D tentatively TRBD1 (7 bases). TRBV23-1 is identified as an open reading frame with a role that is uncertain. The CDR3 contains 17 residues. V was pared by 7 bases and J by 5 bases, with 25 bases between.

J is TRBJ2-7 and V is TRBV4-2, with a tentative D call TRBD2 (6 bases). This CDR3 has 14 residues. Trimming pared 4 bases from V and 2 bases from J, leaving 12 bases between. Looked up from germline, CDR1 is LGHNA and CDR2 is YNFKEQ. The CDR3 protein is CASSPRGSAYEQYF. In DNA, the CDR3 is TGTGCCAGCAGCCCGCGGGGCTCCGCCTACGAGCAGTACTTC.

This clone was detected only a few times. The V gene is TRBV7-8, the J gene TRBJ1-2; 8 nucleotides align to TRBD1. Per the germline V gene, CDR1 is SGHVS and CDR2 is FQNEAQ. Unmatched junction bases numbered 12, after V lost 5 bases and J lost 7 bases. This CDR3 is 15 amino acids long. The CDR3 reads CASSPISSQGGGYTF. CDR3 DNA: TGTGCCAGCAGCCCGATAAGCTCACAGGGGGGTGGCTACACCTTC.

Here the CDR3 reads CASSFGSPAETQYF. For the CDR3, the DNA is TGCGCCAGCAGCTTCGGTAGCCCAGCGGAGACCCAGTACTTC. V and J are TRBV5-1 and TRBJ2-5; D is unresolved. The CDR3 has 14 amino acids. Trimming pared 2 bases from V and 5 bases from J, leaving 13 bases between. The germline gives CDR1 SGHRS, CDR2 YFSETQ.